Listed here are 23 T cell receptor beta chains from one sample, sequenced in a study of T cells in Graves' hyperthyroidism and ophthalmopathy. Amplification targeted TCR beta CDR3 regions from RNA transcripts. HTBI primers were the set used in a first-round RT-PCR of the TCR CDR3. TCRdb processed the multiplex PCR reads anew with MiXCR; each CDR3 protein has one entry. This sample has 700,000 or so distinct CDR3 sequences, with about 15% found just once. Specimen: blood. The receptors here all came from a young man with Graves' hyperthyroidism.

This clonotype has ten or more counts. DNA of the CDR3: TGTGCCAGCAGTTCCCGGACTAGCGGGAGTGAGACCCAGTACTTC. Residues: CASSSRTSGSETQYF. The chain links TRBV27 to TRBJ2-5, with 13 bases aligning to TRBD2. Trimming cost V 4 bases and J 5 bases; bases outside gene matches: 4. CDR3 length: 15 residues. CDR1 is MNHEY, CDR2 SMNVEV, per germline (reference sequence).

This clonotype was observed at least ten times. The chain's CDR3 is CASTTAPHQPQHF. CDR3 nucleotide sequence: TGTGCCAGCACCACTGCCCCCCATCAGCCCCAGCATTTT. The V and J genes are TRBV7-2 and TRBJ1-5; no definite D call. Germline-derived CDR1 and CDR2 are SGHTA and FQGNSA. This CDR3 contains 13 residues. The ends were cut back, 7 bases at V and 5 bases at J, with 12 bases in the middle.

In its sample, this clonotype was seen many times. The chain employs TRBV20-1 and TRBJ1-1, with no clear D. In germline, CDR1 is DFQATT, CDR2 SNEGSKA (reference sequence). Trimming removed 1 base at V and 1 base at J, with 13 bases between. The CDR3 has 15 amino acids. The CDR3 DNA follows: TGCAGTGCTAGAGCCCATGTCGGAGAGAACACTGAAGCTTTCTTT. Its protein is CSARAHVGENTEAFF.

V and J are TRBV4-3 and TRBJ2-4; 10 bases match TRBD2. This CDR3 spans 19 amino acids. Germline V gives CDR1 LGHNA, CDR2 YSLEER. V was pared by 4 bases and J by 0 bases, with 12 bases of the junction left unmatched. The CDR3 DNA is TGCGCCAGCAGCCCCTCCCCACTGCTAGCGGGGGTAGCCAAAAACATTCAGTACTTC. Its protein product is CASSPSPLLAGVAKNIQYF.

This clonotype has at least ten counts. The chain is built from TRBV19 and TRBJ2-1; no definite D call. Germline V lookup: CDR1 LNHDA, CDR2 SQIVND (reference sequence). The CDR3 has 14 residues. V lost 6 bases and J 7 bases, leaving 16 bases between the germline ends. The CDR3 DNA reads TGTGCCAGTAGCAATACGGCATTAGGGAATGAGCAGTTCTTC. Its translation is CASSNTALGNEQFF.

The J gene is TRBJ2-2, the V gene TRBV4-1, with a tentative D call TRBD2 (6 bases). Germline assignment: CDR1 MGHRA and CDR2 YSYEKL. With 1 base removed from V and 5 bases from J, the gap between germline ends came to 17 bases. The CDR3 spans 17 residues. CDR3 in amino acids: CASSQAAGRIGTGELFF. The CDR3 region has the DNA TGCGCCAGCAGCCAAGCAGCGGGCAGGATAGGAACCGGGGAGCTGTTTTTT.

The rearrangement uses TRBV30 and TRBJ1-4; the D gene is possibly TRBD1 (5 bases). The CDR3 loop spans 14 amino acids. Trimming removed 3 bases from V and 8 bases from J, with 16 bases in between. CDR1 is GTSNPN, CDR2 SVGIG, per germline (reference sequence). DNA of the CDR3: TGTGCCTGGAGAAACGAGGGGAGTTGGGAAAAACTGTTTTTT. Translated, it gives CAWRNEGSWEKLFF.

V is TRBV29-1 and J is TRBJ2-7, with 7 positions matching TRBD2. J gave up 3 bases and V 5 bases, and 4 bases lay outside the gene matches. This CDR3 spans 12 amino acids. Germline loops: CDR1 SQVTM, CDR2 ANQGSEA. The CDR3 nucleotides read TGCAGCGTTCGGCTAGCGGACTACGAGCAGTACTTC. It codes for CSVRLADYEQYF.

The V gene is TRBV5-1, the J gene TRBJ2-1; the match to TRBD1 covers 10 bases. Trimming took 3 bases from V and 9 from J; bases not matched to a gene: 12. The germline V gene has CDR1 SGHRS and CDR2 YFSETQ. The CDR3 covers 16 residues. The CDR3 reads CASSSFSGQGWGEQFF. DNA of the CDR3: TGCGCCAGCAGCTCCTTTTCGGGACAGGGGTGGGGTGAGCAGTTCTTC. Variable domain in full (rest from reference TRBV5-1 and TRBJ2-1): KAGVTQTPRYLIKTRGQQVTLSCSPISGHRSVSWYQQTPGQGLQFLFEYFSETQRNKGNFPGRFSGRQFSNSRSEMNVSTLELGDSALYLCASSSFSGQGWGEQFFGPGTRLTVL.

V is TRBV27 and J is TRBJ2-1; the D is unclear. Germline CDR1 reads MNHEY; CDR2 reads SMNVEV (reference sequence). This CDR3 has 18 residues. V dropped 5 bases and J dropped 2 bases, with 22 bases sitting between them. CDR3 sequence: CASSPRVGRRVPYNEQFF. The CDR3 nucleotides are TGTGCCAGCAGTCCTCGAGTCGGGCGTAGGGTACCCTACAATGAGCAGTTCTTC.

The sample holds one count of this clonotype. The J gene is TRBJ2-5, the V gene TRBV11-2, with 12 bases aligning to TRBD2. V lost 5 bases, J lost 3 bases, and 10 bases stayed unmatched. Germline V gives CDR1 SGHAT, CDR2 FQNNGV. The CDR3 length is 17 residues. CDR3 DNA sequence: TGTGCCAGCAGCCCAGGGGCGACTAGCGGGAGAAAAGAGACCCAGTACTTC. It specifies CASSPGATSGRKETQYF.

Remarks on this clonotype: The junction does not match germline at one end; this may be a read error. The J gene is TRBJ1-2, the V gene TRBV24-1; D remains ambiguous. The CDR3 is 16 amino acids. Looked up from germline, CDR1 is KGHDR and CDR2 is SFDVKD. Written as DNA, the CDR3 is TGTGCCACCGGTGATGGGCGCGGAGGAGTCGACTATGGCTACACCTTC. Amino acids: CATGDGRGGVDYGYTF.

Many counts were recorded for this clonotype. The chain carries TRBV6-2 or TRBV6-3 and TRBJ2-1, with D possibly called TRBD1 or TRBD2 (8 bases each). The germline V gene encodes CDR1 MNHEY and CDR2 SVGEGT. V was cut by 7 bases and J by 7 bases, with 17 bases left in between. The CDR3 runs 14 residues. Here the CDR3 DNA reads TGTGCCAGCACCGACAGGGGCGGGAGGAATGAGCAGTTCTTC. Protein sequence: CASTDRGGRNEQFF.

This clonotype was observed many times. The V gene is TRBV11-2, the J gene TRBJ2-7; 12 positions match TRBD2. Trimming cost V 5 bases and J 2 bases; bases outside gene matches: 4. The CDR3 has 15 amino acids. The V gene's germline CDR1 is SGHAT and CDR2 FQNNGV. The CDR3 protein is CASSRTSGVTYEQYF. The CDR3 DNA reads TGTGCCAGCAGCCGGACTAGCGGGGTAACCTACGAGCAGTACTTC.

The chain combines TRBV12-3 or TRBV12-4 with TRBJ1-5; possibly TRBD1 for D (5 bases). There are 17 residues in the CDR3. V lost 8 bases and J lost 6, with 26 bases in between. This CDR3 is CASVIFYRQGISQPQHF. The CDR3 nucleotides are TGTGCCAGCGTAATTTTTTATCGTCAGGGCATTAGTCAGCCCCAGCATTTT.

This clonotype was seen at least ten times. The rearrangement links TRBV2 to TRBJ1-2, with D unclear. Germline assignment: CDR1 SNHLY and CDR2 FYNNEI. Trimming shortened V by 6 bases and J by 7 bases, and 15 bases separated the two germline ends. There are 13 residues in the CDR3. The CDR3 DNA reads TGTGCCAGCAGGATAACAGAGGATGGTGGCTACACCTTC. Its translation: CASRITEDGGYTF.

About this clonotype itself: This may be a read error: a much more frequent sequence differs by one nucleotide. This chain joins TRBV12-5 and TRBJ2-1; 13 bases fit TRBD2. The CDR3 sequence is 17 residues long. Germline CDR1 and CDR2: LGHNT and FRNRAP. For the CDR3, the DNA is TGTGCTAGTGGTCCTAGACTAGCGGGAGGTTCCTGCAATGAGCAGTTCTTC. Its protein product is CASGPRLAGGSCNEQFF.

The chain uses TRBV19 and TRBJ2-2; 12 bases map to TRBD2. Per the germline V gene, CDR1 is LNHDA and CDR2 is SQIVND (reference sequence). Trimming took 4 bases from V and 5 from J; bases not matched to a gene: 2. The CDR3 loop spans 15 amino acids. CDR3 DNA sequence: TGTGCCAGTAGTAGGACTAGCGGGATAACCGGGGAGCTGTTTTTT. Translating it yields CASSRTSGITGELFF.

In DNA, the CDR3 is TGCGCCAGCAGCGGCCCGGCGGGGTGGAAGGAAAAACTGTTTTTT. Its protein is CASSGPAGWKEKLFF. This chain links TRBV4-1 with TRBJ1-4, with D uncertain. Trimming left V 5 bases short and J 8 bases short, with 18 bases between. The V gene's germline CDR1 is MGHRA and CDR2 YSYEKL. The CDR3 length is 15 residues.

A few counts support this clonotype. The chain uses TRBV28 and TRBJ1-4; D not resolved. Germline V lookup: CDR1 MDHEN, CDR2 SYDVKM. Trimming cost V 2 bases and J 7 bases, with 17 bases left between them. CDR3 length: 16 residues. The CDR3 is CASSLSGSWKIEKLFF. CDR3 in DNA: TGTGCCAGCAGTTTAAGTGGCAGCTGGAAGATTGAAAAACTGTTTTTT. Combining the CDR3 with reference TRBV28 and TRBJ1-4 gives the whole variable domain DVKVTQSSRYLVKRTGEKVFLECVQDMDHENMFWYRQDPGLGLRLIYFSYDVKMKEKGDIPEGYSVSREKKERFSLILESASTNQTSMYLCASSLSGSWKIEKLFFGSGTQLSVL.

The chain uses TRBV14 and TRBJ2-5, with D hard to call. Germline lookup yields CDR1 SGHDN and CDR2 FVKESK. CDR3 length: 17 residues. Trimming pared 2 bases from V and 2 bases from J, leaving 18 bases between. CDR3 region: CASSQLEFFQPQETQYF. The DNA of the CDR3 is TGTGCCAGCAGCCAATTGGAGTTCTTCCAACCACAAGAGACCCAGTACTTC.

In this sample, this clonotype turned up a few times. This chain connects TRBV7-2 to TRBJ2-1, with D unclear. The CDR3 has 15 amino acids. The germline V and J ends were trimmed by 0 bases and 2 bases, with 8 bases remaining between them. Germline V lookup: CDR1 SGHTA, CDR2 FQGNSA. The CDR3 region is CASSLAGLPYNEQFF. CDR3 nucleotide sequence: TGTGCCAGCAGCTTAGCAGGGCTACCCTACAATGAGCAGTTCTTC.

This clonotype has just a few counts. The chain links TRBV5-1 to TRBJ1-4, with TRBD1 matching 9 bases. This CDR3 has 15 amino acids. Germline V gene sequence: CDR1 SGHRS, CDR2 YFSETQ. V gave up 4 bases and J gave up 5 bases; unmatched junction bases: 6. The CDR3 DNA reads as TGCGCCAGCAGCGATACACAGGGGGCAAATGAAAAACTGTTTTTT. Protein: CASSDTQGANEKLFF.